One and the same sample provided the 2 T cell receptor beta chains below, sequenced in a study of radiation and T cells in renal cell carcinoma. This sample's time point: blood 4 weeks post-SBRT, at nephrectomy. Treatment noted: 15 Gy SBRT to primary tumor, nephrectomy 4 weeks later. Profiling relied on immunoSEQ multiplex PCR, and the TCRdb table lists in-frame clones only, not all of them. The profile shows around 78,000 clones, 89% of them singletons. Specimen: blood, collected from a patient whose treatment included radiotherapy and nephrectomy. The origin of the receptors is a woman aged 70-85 years with renal cell carcinoma.

The gene calls are TRBV18 and TRBJ1-3, with TRBD1 as a possible D gene (6 bases). Germline V CDR1 and CDR2: KGHSH, LQKENI. Trimming removed 2 bases at V and 6 bases at J, with 17 bases between. This CDR3 region has 16 residues. The CDR3 region is CASSPFPMAGENTIYF. The CDR3 coding sequence is TGTGCCAGCTCACCATTCCCCATGGCAGGGGAAAACACCATATATTTT.

The J gene is TRBJ1-2, the V gene TRBV30, with D hard to call. Trimming pared 1 base from V and 8 bases from J, leaving 17 bases between. The germline V gene encodes CDR1 GTSNPN and CDR2 SVGIG (reference sequence). CDR3 length equals 14 residues. CDR3 bases: TGTGCCTGGAGTGCGCACAGCGCCAGAGAGGGCTACACCTTC. Residues: CAWSAHSAREGYTF.